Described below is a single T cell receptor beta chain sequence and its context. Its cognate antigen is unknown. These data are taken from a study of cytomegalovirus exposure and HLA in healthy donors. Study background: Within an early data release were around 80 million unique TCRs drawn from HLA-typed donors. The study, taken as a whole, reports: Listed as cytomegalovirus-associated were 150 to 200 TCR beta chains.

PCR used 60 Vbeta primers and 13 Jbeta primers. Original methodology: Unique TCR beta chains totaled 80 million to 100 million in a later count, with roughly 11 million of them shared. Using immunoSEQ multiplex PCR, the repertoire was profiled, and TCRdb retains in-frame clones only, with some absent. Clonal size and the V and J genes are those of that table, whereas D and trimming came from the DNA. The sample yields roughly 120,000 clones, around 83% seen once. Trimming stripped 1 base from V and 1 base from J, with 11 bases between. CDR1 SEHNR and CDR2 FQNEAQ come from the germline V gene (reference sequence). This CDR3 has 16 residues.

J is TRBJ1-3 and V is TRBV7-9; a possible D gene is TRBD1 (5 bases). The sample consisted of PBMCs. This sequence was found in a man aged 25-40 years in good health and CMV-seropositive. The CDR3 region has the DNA TGTGCCAGCAGCTTAGGGAGGGGATGGTCTGGAAACACCATATATTTT. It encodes CASSLGRGWSGNTIYF.